The 15 T cell receptor beta chains given below trace back to one sample, sequenced in a study of Ad26.COV2.S vaccination and SARS-CoV-2 variants. Treatment in this sample: some 20 received Ad26.COV2.S at low or high dose, single or two shots; several received placebo; per-sample allocation not given. On day 63 after the first injection, vaccine and placebo recipients gave samples. Only in-frame clones appear in the TCRdb table, and some are missing; sequencing was by immunoSEQ multiplex PCR. The data contain roughly 400,000 clones, roughly 91% of them seen just once; the ten biggest clones take up about 4.4%. The source material was peripheral blood, sampled in a trial of Ad26.COV2.S vaccine versus placebo. The receptors were gathered from a person between 18 and 65 years old who received the Ad26.COV2.S COVID-19 vaccine or a placebo.

This clone was seen only once. The rearrangement links TRBV13 to TRBJ2-1; 8 nucleotides agree with TRBD2. The CDR3 covers 17 residues. Germline loops: CDR1 PRHDT, CDR2 FYEKMQ (reference sequence). V was pared by 2 bases and J by 0 bases, with 6 bases of the junction left unmatched. CDR3 loop: CASSLRPAGASYNEQFF. In nucleotides, the CDR3 is TGTGCCAGCAGCTTAAGGCCAGCGGGAGCCTCCTACAATGAGCAGTTCTTC.

The chain links TRBV19 to TRBJ2-1, with 7 bases matching TRBD1. Trimming cost V 5 bases and J 0 bases; bases outside gene matches: 4. The CDR3 contains 15 residues. Germline values: CDR1 LNHDA, CDR2 SQIVND (reference sequence). DNA of the CDR3: TGTGCCAGTAGTCCCGACAGGGACTCCTACAATGAGCAGTTCTTC. Translated: CASSPDRDSYNEQFF.

This clone was recorded once. The chain carries TRBV10-3 and TRBJ2-2; 14 positions agree with TRBD2. Germline loops: CDR1 ENHRY, CDR2 SYGVKD. The V segment lost 2 bases and the J segment 0 bases; nucleotides outside the gene matches: 17. The CDR3 covers 23 residues. The CDR3 DNA is TGTGCCATCAGTGAGCCTCCACCCCGACTAGCGGGAGGGCGTTTTTCGAACACCGGGGAGCTGTTTTTT. Protein product: CAISEPPPRLAGGRFSNTGELFF.

V usage is TRBV20-1 and J usage is TRBJ2-5; D unclear. From germline, CDR1 is DFQATT and CDR2 SNEGSKA (reference sequence). The V gene lost 4 bases and the J gene lost 5 bases, with 8 bases spanning the gap. The CDR3 sequence is 11 residues long. The CDR3: CSAKTVETQYF. The CDR3 coding sequence is TGCAGTGCTAAGACCGTGGAGACCCAGTACTTC.

For this clone: The sample carries other DNA sequences with the same CDR3. This chain joins TRBV7-9 and TRBJ1-2, with D possibly matching TRBD1 (5 bases). V shed 5 bases and J shed 4 bases, with 11 bases lying between them. This CDR3 is 13 amino acids long. Germline loops: CDR1 SEHNR, CDR2 FQNEAQ (reference sequence). The CDR3 is CASSLGDGYGYTF. CDR3 in DNA: TGTGCCAGCAGCCTAGGGGATGGCTATGGCTACACCTTC.

This chain joins TRBV9 and TRBJ2-5; perhaps TRBD1 as D (6 bases). This CDR3 contains 15 residues. Between the trimmed V and J ends, which lost 3 bases and 5 bases, there was a span of 17 bases. Germline V CDR1 and CDR2: SGDLS, YYNGEE. The CDR3 region is CASSEATGYGETQYF. The CDR3 nucleotides are TGTGCCAGCAGCGAGGCCACAGGGTACGGGGAGACCCAGTACTTC.

This clone was seen a handful of times. This chain uses TRBV10-3 with TRBJ1-2, with D perhaps TRBD1 (5 bases). Trimming stripped 0 bases from V and 5 bases from J, with 10 bases between. Looked up from germline, CDR1 is ENHRY and CDR2 is SYGVKD. CDR3 size: 14 residues. CDR3 sequence reads: CAISESPDSYGYTF. The CDR3 nucleotides are TGTGCCATCAGTGAGTCCCCCGACAGTTATGGCTACACCTTC.

This clone was found a few times. The rearrangement links TRBV5-4 to TRBJ2-1; 8 nucleotides agree with TRBD1. The CDR3 consists of 13 residues. The V segment lost 4 bases and the J segment 8 bases; nucleotides outside the gene matches: 5. Germline V gene sequence: CDR1 SGHNT, CDR2 YYREEE (reference sequence). The CDR3 sequence: CASSVDRADEQFF. DNA of the CDR3: TGTGCCAGCAGCGTGGACAGGGCCGATGAGCAGTTCTTC.

The V call is TRBV6-2 or TRBV6-3, the J call TRBJ2-3, with 16 bases that match TRBD2. The CDR3 length is 21 residues. Germline values: CDR1 MNHEY, CDR2 SVGEGT. Germline trimming cut 2 bases from V and 0 bases from J; bases unmatched to any gene: 11. The CDR3 DNA reads TGTGCCAGCAGTTACAATCCGGGACTAGCGGGAGGGCCTCCTAGCACAGATACGCAGTATTTT. Protein product: CASSYNPGLAGGPPSTDTQYF.

The J gene is TRBJ2-2, the V gene TRBV29-1, with D possibly called TRBD1 or TRBD2 (6 bases each). The CDR3 runs to 16 residues. CDR1 and CDR2 (germline): SQVTM, ANQGSEA. V was clipped by 0 bases and J by 5 bases, with 16 bases between them. The CDR3 reads CSVEDPRLGGTGELFF. DNA of the CDR3: TGCAGCGTTGAAGATCCCAGACTAGGGGGGACCGGGGAGCTGTTTTTT.

The chain has TRBV3-1 (or the pseudogene TRBV3-2) and TRBJ2-3; 9 bases agree with TRBD2. The germline gives CDR1 LGHDT, CDR2 YNNKEL (reference sequence). The CDR3 is 16 residues long. Trimming at V came to 1 base and at J to 4 bases, leaving 6 bases not matched to a gene. As DNA, the CDR3 is TGTGCCAGCAGCCAAGTTCGCGGGAGGGCCCCAGATACGCAGTATTTT. It yields the protein CASSQVRGRAPDTQYF.

The V call is TRBV6-6, the J call TRBJ1-3, with D possibly being TRBD1 (6 bases). V lost 8 bases, J lost 4 bases, and 15 bases lay in between. The CDR3 runs 14 residues. Looked up from germline, CDR1 is MNHNY and CDR2 is SVGAGI (reference sequence). The CDR3 nucleotides are TGTGCCAGCCGAAATCCAGGGGACGGAAACACCATATATTTT. It codes for CASRNPGDGNTIYF.

The chain combines TRBV4-1 with TRBJ2-1; D is unclear. Trimming cost V 3 bases and J 9 bases, with 9 bases left between them. The CDR3 is made up of 12 amino acids. The V gene's germline CDR1 is MGHRA and CDR2 YSYEKL. DNA for the CDR3: TGCGCCAGCAGCCACCCGACACGTGAGCAGTTCTTC. This codes for CASSHPTREQFF.

This chain uses TRBV27 with TRBJ1-5; no clear D. The CDR3 has 14 residues. With 3 bases removed from V and 7 bases from J, the gap between germline ends came to 13 bases. Germline V lookup: CDR1 MNHEY, CDR2 SMNVEV (reference sequence). This CDR3 is CASSFAGGIQPQHF. As DNA, the CDR3 is TGTGCCAGCAGTTTCGCCGGCGGGATCCAGCCCCAGCATTTT.

The genes are TRBV10-1 and TRBJ2-7; no reliable D call. The V end lost 3 bases, the J end lost 0 bases, and 12 bases lay between the germline ends. From germline, CDR1 is WNHNN and CDR2 SYGVQD (reference sequence). The CDR3 loop spans 15 amino acids. CDR3 DNA: TGCGCCAGCAGTGATTGTCGCCAAAGCTCCTACGAGCAGTACTTC. This translates into CASSDCRQSSYEQYF.